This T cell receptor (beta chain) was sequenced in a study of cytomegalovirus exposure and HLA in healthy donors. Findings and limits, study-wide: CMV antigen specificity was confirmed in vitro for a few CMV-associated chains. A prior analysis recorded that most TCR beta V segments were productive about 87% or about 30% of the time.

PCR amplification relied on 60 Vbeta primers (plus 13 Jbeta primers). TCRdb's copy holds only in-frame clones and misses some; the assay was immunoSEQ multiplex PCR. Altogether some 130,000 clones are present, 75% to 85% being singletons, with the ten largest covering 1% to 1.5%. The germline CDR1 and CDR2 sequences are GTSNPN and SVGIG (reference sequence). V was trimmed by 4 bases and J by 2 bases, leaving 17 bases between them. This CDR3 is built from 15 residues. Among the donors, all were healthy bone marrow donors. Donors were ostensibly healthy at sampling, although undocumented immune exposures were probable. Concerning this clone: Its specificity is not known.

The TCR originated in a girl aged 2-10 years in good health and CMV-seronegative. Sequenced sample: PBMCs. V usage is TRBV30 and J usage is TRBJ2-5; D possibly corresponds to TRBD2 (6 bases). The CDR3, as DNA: TGTGCCTGGAAAACGGGGGACTCCGCACAAGAGACCCAGTACTTC. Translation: CAWKTGDSAQETQYF.